The rows below give T cell receptor beta chains drawn from one sample of a study of naive and memory T cell subsets. Each CDR3 protein is one row after TCRdb ran MiXCR on the UMI-ligation and nested PCR reads. The sample consists of about 37,000 distinct CDR3 sequences, approximately 9.9% of them appearing once. This specimen was skin, taken from a tuberculin skin test site. The receptor set was obtained from an adult in good health. Each CDR3 is given with its conserved first and last residue. D genes are given only for firm matches. Clone size, where shown, is once, few, many, or a class for clones that have expanded.

V gene,J gene,D gene,clone size,CDR3 DNA,CDR3 protein
TRBV29-1,TRBJ1-2,NA,NA,TGCAGCGTTGGCATCGGGGCTAGCCTTAACTATGGCTACACCTTC,CSVGIGASLNYGYTF
TRBV20-1,TRBJ2-3,NA,many,TGCAGTGCCCCGGGGGCAGTTGCAGATACGCAGTATTTT,CSAPGAVADTQYF
TRBV20-1,TRBJ1-3,NA,NA,TGCAGTGCTAGACCAGATCGGGGCTATGGAAACACCATATATTTT,CSARPDRGYGNTIYF
TRBV2,TRBJ1-3,NA,many,TGTGCCAGCAGCGAAATTCCGCGAAACACCATATATTTT,CASSEIPRNTIYF
TRBV20-1,TRBJ1-5,NA,NA,TGCAGTGCTAGAGATAGGCAGGGCCCTCAGCCCCAGCATTTT,CSARDRQGPQPQHF
TRBV18,TRBJ2-5,NA,few,TGTGCCAGCTCACCCCCCGCTCGGGGTTACCAAGAGACCCAGTACTTC,CASSPPARGYQETQYF
TRBV29-1,TRBJ2-1,TRBD2,many,TGCAGCGTTGAAAGCGGGGCTTCCTACAATGAGCAGTTCTTC,CSVESGASYNEQFF
TRBV5-1,TRBJ1-4,NA,many,TGCGCCAGCAGCCCGGGACCAAGTAATGAAAAACTGTTTTTT,CASSPGPSNEKLFF
TRBV24-1,TRBJ2-7,NA,many,TGTGCCACCAGTGCAGGGTCCTACGAGCAGTACTTC,CATSAGSYEQYF
TRBV29-1,TRBJ2-5,NA,few,TGCAGCGTCTCAAGGGGGGCGGAAGAGACCCAGTACTTC,CSVSRGAEETQYF
TRBV12-3/TRBV12-4,TRBJ2-7,TRBD1,few,TGTGCCAGCAGTCATACCGGGACAGGGTCCTACGAGCAGTACTTC,CASSHTGTGSYEQYF
TRBV20-1,TRBJ1-5,TRBD1,NA,TGCAGTGCTAGAGCGAGGGGACAGGGTTACGGCAATCAGCCCCAGCATTTT,CSARARGQGYGNQPQHF
TRBV7-9,TRBJ2-7,NA,many,TGTGCCAGCAGCTTAGCCGTGACCGAGCAGTACTTC,CASSLAVTEQYF
TRBV10-3,TRBJ2-5,TRBD2,many,TGTGCCATCAGTGAGACTAGCGGGAGCGGGGAGACCCAGTACTTC,CAISETSGSGETQYF
TRBV9,TRBJ2-3,TRBD2,many,TGTGCCAGCAGCGCCCGGGGGGTGCCCACAGATACGCAGTATTTT,CASSARGVPTDTQYF
TRBV5-1,TRBJ2-5,NA,many,TGCGCCAGCAGCTCCAACCAAGAGACCCAGTACTTC,CASSSNQETQYF
TRBV2,TRBJ2-1,NA,NA,TGTGCCAGCAGTGAACGCGGGACAGTTAGGGCAGATGAGCAGTTCTTC,CASSERGTVRADEQFF
TRBV2,TRBJ1-2,TRBD1,few,TGTGCCAGCGCTTCAGACAGGGGGCAGTATGGCTACACCTTC,CASASDRGQYGYTF
TRBV21-1,TRBJ2-1,NA,NA,TGTGCCGCGGGGGTCTCCTACAATGAGCAGTTCTTC,CAAGVSYNEQFF